Below are 23 T cell receptor beta chains sequenced from a single sample in a study of T cells in women clearing cervical HPV infection. Sequencing used immunoSEQ multiplex PCR; TCRdb keeps in-frame clones, though not all of them. The listing records 45,000 to 50,000 clones. Material for sequencing was blood buffy coat. The source of these receptors is a woman between 18 and 75 years old with a cervical HPV16 infection that either progressed to CIN3+ or cleared (not recorded which).

Points on this clone: The CDR3 end lies 3 residues beyond the end of the read and is filled in from the germline J gene. The rearrangement uses TRBV19 and TRBJ2-3; TRBD1 aligns across 10 bases. This CDR3 is 15 amino acids long. With 6 bases clipped from V and 2 bases from J, the junction kept 5 bases outside the gene matches. Germline CDR1 LNHDA, CDR2 SQIVND (reference sequence). Incomplete CDR3 DNA: TGTGCCAGTAGGTCGGGACAGGGGATCACAGATACG. Translated: CASRSGQGITDT. Given in full, the CDR3 is CASRSGQGITDTQYF.

On this clone itself: Read coverage stops 3 residues before the CDR3 terminus; the germline J gene supplies the remainder. The chain is built from TRBV29-1 and TRBJ2-3; 12 positions agree with TRBD2. The CDR3 is 15 residues long. Trimming took 1 base from V and 6 from J; bases not matched to a gene: 5. CDR1 is SQVTM, CDR2 ANQGSEA, per germline. CDR3 loop: CSVEGLAGVLDTQYF. Incomplete CDR3 DNA: TGCAGCGTTGAAGGACTAGCGGGAGTACTTGATACG.

The CDR3 region is CASSSFYDYTF. The sequenced part of the CDR3 DNA is TGTGCCAGCAGCTCCTTCTACGAC. The chain recombines TRBV7-2 with TRBJ1-2; D unresolved. The read terminates 3 residues ahead of where the CDR3 ends, so the germline J gene completes it. The CDR3 is made up of 11 amino acids. Per germline, CDR1 SGHTA and CDR2 FQGNSA.

Worth noting for this clone: The read is 3 residues too short to cover the CDR3 end, so that end is filled in from the germline J gene. V is TRBV5-1 and J is TRBJ2-1; TRBD2 agrees at 12 bases. Germline assignment: CDR1 SGHRS and CDR2 YFSETQ. With V trimmed by 2 bases and J by 3 bases, 9 bases remained unmatched. CDR3 length equals 18 residues. The CDR3 DNA, read in part, is TGCGCCAGCAGCTTAACCCGCACGACTAGCGGGAGCTACAATGAG. This encodes CASSLTRTTSGSYNE. The CDR3, in full, reads CASSLTRTTSGSYNEQFF.

In the case of this clone: The CDR3 end is not reached by the read, which stops 3 residues before it; the germline J gene fills it in. The V and J genes are TRBV2 and TRBJ1-4; weak D call: TRBD1 (6 bases). Looked up from germline, CDR1 is SNHLY and CDR2 is FYNNEI. CDR3 length equals 16 residues. Incomplete CDR3 DNA: TGTGCCAGCAGCTCCGGGGATACAGGGTTTGGTTCACCA. Amino acid sequence: CASSSGDTGFGSP. The complete CDR3 protein is CASSSGDTGFGSPLFF.

For this clone: The CDR3 end lies 3 residues beyond the end of the read and is filled in from the germline J gene. J is TRBJ2-5 and V is TRBV20-1; D may be TRBD2 (6 bases). This CDR3 region has 16 residues. Trimming removed 7 bases from V and 3 bases from J, with 24 bases in between. Germline V gene sequence: CDR1 DFQATT, CDR2 SNEGSKA (reference sequence). CDR3 loop: CSVHLPGLMTEETQYF. The sequenced CDR3 bases are TGCAGTGTTCACCTGCCGGGACTCATGACGGAAGAGACC.

As concerns this clone: The CDR3 end is not reached by the read, which stops 3 residues before it; the germline J gene fills it in. The sample contains more than one DNA sequence encoding this CDR3. The rearrangement joins TRBV18 to TRBJ2-3; TRBD2 matches 7 bases. The V and J ends lost 3 bases and 1 base, in that order; junction bases with no gene match: 1. The CDR3 has 14 amino acids. Germline V gene data show CDR1 as KGHSH and CDR2 as LQKENI. The part of the CDR3 DNA that was read is TGTGCCAGCTCACCTGGGGGGGGCACAGATACG. The encoded protein is CASSPGGGTDT. The full CDR3 is CASSPGGGTDTQYF.

In regard to this clone: The read terminates 3 residues before the CDR3 end, so the remaining end is supplied by the germline J gene. The chain couples TRBV11-2 to TRBJ2-7; no reliable D call. The CDR3 length is 15 residues. Trimming stripped 5 bases from V and 3 bases from J, with 17 bases between. The germline CDR1 and CDR2 sequences are SGHAT and FQNNGV. The covered CDR3 bases are TGTGCCAGCAGCGGTACAGTCCTTGGCTTCTACGAG. This translates into CASSGTVLGFYE. In full, the CDR3 is CASSGTVLGFYEQYF.

Remarks on this clone: The read comes to an end 3 residues before the CDR3 does, leaving the germline J gene to fill in the end. The rearrangement joins TRBV18 to TRBJ1-5; D may be TRBD1 (6 bases). The CDR3 has 16 residues. Trimming shortened V by 6 bases and J by 6 bases, and 21 bases separated the two germline ends. CDR1 KGHSH and CDR2 LQKENI come from the germline V gene. The sequenced part of the CDR3 DNA is TGTGCCAGCTCCCCCACGGGCCCAGGGGTCCCTCAGCCC. Protein: CASSPTGPGVPQP. The entire CDR3 is CASSPTGPGVPQPQHF.

Comment on this clone: Sequencing ends 3 residues short of the CDR3 end; the germline J gene provides the rest. The chain uses TRBV20-1 and TRBJ2-7, with a weak D call TRBD1 (6 bases). Trimming took off 6 bases at V and 6 bases at J, with 18 bases between the two ends. The germline gives CDR1 DFQATT, CDR2 SNEGSKA (reference sequence). The CDR3 covers 13 residues. The CDR3 reads CSARGSNEVEQYF. Partial CDR3 DNA: TGCAGTGCCAGGGGTAGCAATGAGGTCGAG.

For this clone: The read ends 3 residues before the CDR3 terminus; that terminus is restored from the germline J gene. The chain couples TRBV5-6 to TRBJ2-3, with D hard to call. The CDR3 has 13 residues. Per germline, CDR1 SGHDT and CDR2 YYEEEE. V was shortened by 0 bases and J by 5 bases, with 7 bases between the two germline ends. CDR3 bases read: TGTGCCAGCAGCTTGGTCGCGGAAGATACG. Translating gives CASSLVAEDT. The full-length CDR3 reads as CASSLVAEDTQYF. Supplemented by reference TRBV5-6 and TRBJ2-3, the full variable domain reads DAGVTQSPTHLIKTRGQQVTLRCSPKSGHDTVSWYQQALGQGPQFIFQYYEEEERQRGNFPDRFSGHQFPNYSSELNVNALLLGDSALYLCASSLVAEDTQYFGPGTRLTVL.

CDR3 protein: CASSLRASGGYEQYF. CDR3 bases read: TGTGCCAGCAGCTTAAGGGCTAGCGGGGGGTACGAG. The V gene is TRBV11-2, the J gene TRBJ2-7, with 11 bases fitting TRBD2. The read comes to an end 3 residues before the CDR3 does, leaving the germline J gene to fill in the end. The germline V gene has CDR1 SGHAT and CDR2 FQNNGV. There are 15 residues in the CDR3. Trimming at V came to 2 bases and at J to 4 bases, leaving 4 bases not matched to a gene.

Partial CDR3 DNA: TGTGCCAGCAGGTCGACAGAGGGCACTGAA. It translates to CASRSTEGTE. The whole CDR3 is CASRSTEGTEAFF. V gene TRBV7-6 combines with J gene TRBJ1-1; possibly TRBD1 for D (5 bases). The CDR3 extends 3 residues past the end of the read, so its final part is completed from the germline J gene. The CDR3 has 13 residues. Germline V gene sequence: CDR1 SGHVS, CDR2 FNYEAQ. Trimming removed 6 bases at V and 4 bases at J, with 12 bases between.

To note about this clone: The read comes to an end 3 residues before the CDR3 does, leaving the germline J gene to fill in the end. The genes are TRBV7-8 and TRBJ2-2; the D is unclear. Germline V gene lookup returns CDR1 SGHVS and CDR2 FQNEAQ. CDR3 length equals 13 residues. Incomplete CDR3 DNA: TGTGCCAGCAGCTCCCGTCTAGGTGAAAAG. Translating it yields CASSSRLGEK. The whole CDR3 region reads CASSSRLGEKLFF.

In regard to this clone: The DNA ends 3 residues before the CDR3 does, and the rest of the CDR3 is filled in from the germline J gene. The V call is TRBV7-6, the J call TRBJ1-2; TRBD1 agrees at 9 bases. The CDR3 totals 14 residues. Germline V gene sequence: CDR1 SGHVS, CDR2 FNYEAQ. The DNA read from the CDR3 is TGTGCCAGCAGCACATCCGGGACAGGGTACGGC. Translated, it gives CASSTSGTGYG. The whole CDR3 is CASSTSGTGYGYTF.

With regard to this clone: The CDR3 end is not reached by the read, which stops 3 residues before it; the germline J gene fills it in. The chain is built from TRBV20-1 and TRBJ1-3; D is possibly TRBD1 (6 bases). Per germline, CDR1 DFQATT and CDR2 SNEGSKA (reference sequence). Trimming pared 6 bases from V and 9 bases from J, leaving 27 bases between. CDR3 length equals 16 residues. The covered CDR3 bases are TGCAGTGCCAAGAACTCGGGGGGCCGGCCTGCGAGCACC. This encodes CSAKNSGGRPAST. The CDR3, in full, reads CSAKNSGGRPASTIYF.

About this clone: With the read ending 3 residues before the CDR3 end, the germline J gene is used to fill in that end. The chain joins TRBV5-1 to TRBJ1-5; TRBD1 might be the D (5 bases). The V gene lost 4 bases and the J gene lost 3 bases, with 11 bases spanning the gap. Germline-derived CDR1 and CDR2 are SGHRS and YFSETQ. The CDR3 is 14 residues long. The part of the CDR3 DNA that was read is TGCGCCAGCAGCCCTCAGGGAATCAATCAGCCC. Translating gives CASSPQGINQP. The full CDR3 protein reads CASSPQGINQPQHF.

To note about this clone: The sequenced fragment ends 3 residues before the CDR3 boundary, so the rest is inferred from the germline J gene. This sequence joins TRBV20-1 and TRBJ2-3; 7 bases align to TRBD1. Germline CDR1 DFQATT, CDR2 SNEGSKA (reference sequence). The CDR3 spans 15 residues. V trimming: 3 bases; J trimming: 0 bases; junction bases outside the gene matches: 6. The DNA read from the CDR3 is TGCAGTGCTAGCGGCGGACAGGTTAGCACAGATACG. Its protein product is CSASGGQVSTDT. The CDR3 as a whole reads CSASGGQVSTDTQYF.

Comment on this clone: The CDR3 end lies 3 residues beyond the end of the read and is filled in from the germline J gene. The chain carries TRBV19 and TRBJ1-2, with 7 bases matching TRBD1. Germline-derived CDR1 and CDR2 are LNHDA and SQIVND (reference sequence). V was clipped by 10 bases and J by 0 bases; unmatched bases: 11. CDR3 size: 15 residues. This chain's CDR3 is CATRGGREANYGYTF. CDR3 DNA (partial): TGTGCCACCAGAGGGGGCAGGGAAGCTAACTATGGC.

Regarding this clone: With the read ending 3 residues before the CDR3 end, the germline J gene is used to fill in that end. V is TRBV7-9 and J is TRBJ2-7; D might be TRBD1 (6 bases). Germline V gene sequence: CDR1 SEHNR, CDR2 FQNEAQ (reference sequence). The CDR3 covers 15 residues. V lost 5 bases, J lost 0 bases, and 14 bases lay in between. This CDR3 reads CASSNRADFSYEQYF. Incomplete CDR3 DNA: TGTGCCAGCAGCAACAGGGCTGACTTCTCCTACGAG.

In regard to this clone: The read terminates 3 residues ahead of where the CDR3 ends, so the germline J gene completes it. The chain employs TRBV12-3 or TRBV12-4 and TRBJ1-5, with unresolved D. The V gene lost 4 bases and the J gene lost 0 bases, with 7 bases spanning the gap. The CDR3 is made up of 14 amino acids. The CDR3 loop reads CASSSSGSNQPQHF. CDR3 DNA (partial): TGTGCCAGCAGTTCCTCAGGTAGCAATCAGCCC.

Notes on this clone: The read ends 3 residues before the CDR3 terminus; that terminus is restored from the germline J gene. The chain has TRBV29-1 and TRBJ2-2; D perhaps matches TRBD2 (6 bases). CDR3 length equals 15 residues. Trimming pared 0 bases from V and 5 bases from J, leaving 13 bases between. Germline V CDR1 and CDR2: SQVTM, ANQGSEA. The sequenced CDR3 bases are TGCAGCGTTGAAGATTCGGTGGGGGGAACCGGGGAG. This codes for CSVEDSVGGTGE. The whole CDR3 is CSVEDSVGGTGELFF.

As regards this clone: The read ends 3 residues early relative to the CDR3; the germline J gene fills the gap. The chain employs TRBV6-1 and TRBJ1-1; perhaps TRBD1 as D (6 bases). The CDR3 length is 13 residues. The germline V and J ends were trimmed by 2 bases and 6 bases, with 10 bases remaining between them. Germline values: CDR1 MNHNS, CDR2 SASEGT. Incomplete CDR3 DNA: TGTGCCAGCAGTGAAAGGGGGATCTCTGAA. Its protein product is CASSERGISE. The full CDR3 protein is CASSERGISEAFF.